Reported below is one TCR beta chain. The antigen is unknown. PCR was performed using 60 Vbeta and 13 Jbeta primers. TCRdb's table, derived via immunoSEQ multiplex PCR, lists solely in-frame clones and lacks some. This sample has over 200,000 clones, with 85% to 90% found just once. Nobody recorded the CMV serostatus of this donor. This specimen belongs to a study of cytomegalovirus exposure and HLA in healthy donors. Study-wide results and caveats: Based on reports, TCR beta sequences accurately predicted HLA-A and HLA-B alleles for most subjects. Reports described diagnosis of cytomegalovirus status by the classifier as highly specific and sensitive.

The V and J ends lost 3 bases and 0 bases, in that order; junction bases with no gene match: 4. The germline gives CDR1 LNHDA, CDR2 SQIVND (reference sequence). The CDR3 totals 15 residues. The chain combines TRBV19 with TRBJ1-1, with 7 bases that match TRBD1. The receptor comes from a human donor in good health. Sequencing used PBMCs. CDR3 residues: CASSIAQGLNTEAFF. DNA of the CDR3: TGTGCCAGTAGTATCGCACAGGGGTTGAACACTGAAGCTTTCTTT.